These 17 T cell receptor beta chains were all obtained from the same sample, sequenced in a study of shared clonotypes between healthy human individuals. TCRdb's copy holds only in-frame clones and misses some; the assay was immunoSEQ multiplex PCR. This sample carries about 1.4 million clones, roughly 96% of them seen once, and the ten largest clones take approximately 1.1%. The sequencing input was naive CD4+ T cells sorted from blood. Described subset: CD45RA+ positively selected. These receptor sequences come from a man aged 25-45 years in good health.

The table lists this clone with a count of one. V is TRBV6-5 and J is TRBJ2-2; unclear D gene. Between the trimmed V and J ends, which lost 0 bases and 6 bases, there was a span of 8 bases. Germline loops: CDR1 MNHEY, CDR2 SVGAGI. The CDR3 is 14 amino acids. This chain's CDR3 is CASSYSIRSGELFF. CDR3 coding DNA: TGTGCCAGCAGTTACTCGATTCGGTCCGGGGAGCTGTTTTTT.

This chain links TRBV7-2 with TRBJ2-2; D not resolved. The CDR3 runs to 13 residues. Germline V gives CDR1 SGHTA, CDR2 FQGNSA. Trimming took 6 bases from V and 4 from J, leaving 9 bases between them. This CDR3 is CASSPRGTGELFF. In DNA form, the CDR3 reads TGTGCCAGCAGTCCACGCGGCACCGGGGAGCTGTTTTTT.

The chain carries TRBV25-1 and TRBJ1-1, with D unresolved. The CDR3 has 15 amino acids. V lost 1 base, J lost 5 bases, and 14 bases lay in between. The germline V gene encodes CDR1 MGHDK and CDR2 SYGVNS. CDR3 region: CASSESIGRPTEAFF. The DNA for the CDR3 is TGTGCCAGCAGTGAATCTATAGGGAGGCCGACTGAAGCTTTCTTT.

The J gene is TRBJ1-3, the V gene TRBV18; a possible D gene is TRBD1 (5 bases). V gave up 4 bases and J gave up 4 bases, with 17 bases separating them. The CDR3 loop spans 16 amino acids. Germline V lookup: CDR1 KGHSH, CDR2 LQKENI. The CDR3 loop is CASSLLPPGEGNTIYF. The DNA of the CDR3 is TGTGCCAGCTCACTCCTACCCCCGGGGGAAGGAAACACCATATATTTT.

The chain uses TRBV2 and TRBJ1-2; TRBD1 agrees at 10 bases. Germline values: CDR1 SNHLY, CDR2 FYNNEI. The J segment lost 8 bases and the V segment lost 9 bases, leaving 12 bases of the junction unmatched. The length of the CDR3 is 14 residues. CDR3 bases: TGTGCCAGATCCGGGACAGGGGAAACTTTCGGCTACACCTTC. Amino acid sequence: CARSGTGETFGYTF.

V and J are TRBV11-2 and TRBJ2-1, with a tentative D call TRBD2 (7 bases). V shed 5 bases and J shed 1 base, with 15 bases lying between them. Germline V gene lookup returns CDR1 SGHAT and CDR2 FQNNGV. The CDR3 loop spans 16 amino acids. The chain's CDR3 is CASSQRGGESYNEQFF. The CDR3, as DNA: TGTGCCAGCAGCCAGAGGGGGGGGGAATCCTACAATGAGCAGTTCTTC.

V is TRBV28 and J is TRBJ1-5; TRBD1 is a possible D gene (5 bases). This CDR3 is built from 17 residues. In germline, CDR1 is MDHEN, CDR2 SYDVKM. V lost 3 bases, J lost 0 bases, and 15 bases lay in between. The CDR3 DNA follows: TGTGCCAGCAGTTTCGTCGACAGACGTTATAGCAATCAGCCCCAGCATTTT. Translation: CASSFVDRRYSNQPQHF.

The sample holds a few counts of this clone. The gene calls are TRBV6-6 and TRBJ1-2, with D maybe TRBD1 (6 bases). V lost 5 bases to trimming and J lost 0 bases, with 16 bases between them. CDR1 and CDR2 (germline): MNHNY, SVGAGI (reference sequence). The CDR3 is 16 residues long. The CDR3 region is CASSPRQAPANYGYTF. CDR3 sequence (DNA): TGTGCCAGCAGTCCGCGACAGGCTCCAGCTAACTATGGCTACACCTTC.

The V gene is TRBV29-1, the J gene TRBJ2-1; possible D gene TRBD1, 6 bases. CDR1 and CDR2 from the germline V gene are SQVTM and ANQGSEA. The CDR3 contains 14 residues. The V gene lost 4 bases and the J gene lost 4 bases, with 14 bases spanning the gap. The CDR3 coding sequence is TGCAGCGTTGTCCGTGGGACACCATACAATGAGCAGTTCTTC. Translated, it gives CSVVRGTPYNEQFF.

The DNA of the CDR3 is TGTGCCTCCTCCGGCCCTCCCCTAAATGCCAAAAACATTCAGTACTTC. Amino acid sequence: CASSGPPLNAKNIQYF. The V call is TRBV19, the J call TRBJ2-4; the D is unclear. The ends were cut back, 11 bases at V and 1 base at J, with 21 bases in the middle. Germline-derived CDR1 and CDR2 are LNHDA and SQIVND (reference sequence). The CDR3 sequence is 16 residues long.

The chain links TRBV28 to TRBJ2-1, with TRBD1 as a possible D gene (6 bases). The CDR3 is 14 residues long. Germline CDR1 reads MDHEN; CDR2 reads SYDVKM. V shed 5 bases and J shed 4 bases, with 12 bases lying between them. CDR3 nucleotides: TGTGCCAGCAGTAAGGGGACACGATACAATGAGCAGTTCTTC. Its protein product is CASSKGTRYNEQFF.

The chain carries TRBV5-1 and TRBJ1-1; no clear D. V was clipped by 5 bases and J by 3 bases, with 11 bases between them. This CDR3 region has 13 residues. The germline V gene encodes CDR1 SGHRS and CDR2 YFSETQ. The CDR3 DNA sequence: TGCGCCAGCAGGTCCGGATGGGACACTGAAGCTTTCTTT. Its protein product is CASRSGWDTEAFF.

V is TRBV4-3 and J is TRBJ2-2, with D possibly TRBD1 on 5 matching bases. This CDR3 contains 18 residues. Trimming removed 1 base from V and 5 bases from J, with 20 bases in between. CDR1 is LGHNA, CDR2 YSLEER, per germline. The CDR3 is CASSQGPYPNAGTGELFF. In DNA form, the CDR3 reads TGCGCCAGCAGCCAAGGTCCTTACCCGAATGCAGGGACCGGGGAGCTGTTTTTT.

This chain links TRBV4-2 with TRBJ2-1; TRBD1 matches 7 bases. J was trimmed by 9 bases and V by 0 bases; bases with no gene match: 14. The germline gives CDR1 LGHNA, CDR2 YNFKEQ. The length of the CDR3 is 17 residues. The CDR3 nucleotides are TGTGCCAGCAGCCAAGATGACAGGGATGTTAGGAAGGGTGAGCAGTTCTTC. Its protein product is CASSQDDRDVRKGEQFF.

This chain uses TRBV15 with TRBJ1-4; D remains ambiguous. The CDR3 covers 20 residues. The ends were cut back, 0 bases at V and 8 bases at J, with 28 bases in the middle. Germline V gene data show CDR1 as LNHNV and CDR2 as YYDKDF (reference sequence). CDR3 bases: TGTGCCACCAGCAGAGACACCTTCCCCCTTGACCGCGTCGAAAGGGAAAAACTGTTTTTT. Its protein is CATSRDTFPLDRVEREKLFF.

This chain links TRBV7-3 with TRBJ1-5; D remains ambiguous. The CDR3 totals 13 residues. The germline CDR1 and CDR2 sequences are SGHTA and FQGTGA. V was trimmed by 5 bases and J by 3 bases, leaving 8 bases between them. The CDR3, as DNA: TGTGCCAGCAGCGCGGGGTACAATCAGCCCCAGCATTTT. It yields the protein CASSAGYNQPQHF.

J is TRBJ2-1 and V is TRBV5-1, with D perhaps given as TRBD1 or TRBD2 (5 bases each). The germline CDR1 and CDR2 sequences are SGHRS and YFSETQ. This CDR3 region has 14 residues. V was pared by 4 bases and J by 4 bases, with 12 bases between. CDR3 DNA sequence: TGCGCCAGCAGCCGGGACCACCGATACAATGAGCAGTTCTTC. It specifies CASSRDHRYNEQFF.